Reported below is one T cell receptor beta chain. Per the original methods: Amplifying reference gene primers gave estimates of nucleated cell counts. Only in-frame clones appear in the TCRdb table, and some are missing; sequencing was by immunoSEQ multiplex PCR. That table supplies the V and J calls and clone size; D and trimming were determined from the DNA. The data hold over 200,000 clones, with more than 70% observed a single time. Trimming removed 5 bases at V and 3 bases at J, with 11 bases between. Germline CDR1 LNHDA, CDR2 SQIVND (reference sequence). The CDR3 consists of 14 residues. These data come from a study of blood T cell repertoires in COVID-19. Study context: From T cells, B-cell-depleted T cells, or PBMCs came the material, which was cDNA or gDNA.

The V call is TRBV19, the J call TRBJ1-5, with no clear D. This receptor was identified in a man aged 80 or over with acute or convalescent COVID-19. Material for sequencing was peripheral blood. Here the CDR3 DNA reads TGTGCCAGTAGTTTAGTCAATTTCAATCAGCCCCAGCATTTT. Translating gives CASSLVNFNQPQHF.